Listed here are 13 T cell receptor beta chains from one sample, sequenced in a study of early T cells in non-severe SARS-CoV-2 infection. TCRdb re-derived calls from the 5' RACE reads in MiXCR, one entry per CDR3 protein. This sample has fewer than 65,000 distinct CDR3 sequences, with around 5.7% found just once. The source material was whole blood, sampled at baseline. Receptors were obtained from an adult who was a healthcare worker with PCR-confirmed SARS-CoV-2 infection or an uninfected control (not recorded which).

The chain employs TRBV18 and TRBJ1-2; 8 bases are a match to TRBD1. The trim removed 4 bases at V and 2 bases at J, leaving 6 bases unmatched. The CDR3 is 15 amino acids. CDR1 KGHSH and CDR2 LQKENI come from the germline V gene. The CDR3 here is CASSLFGQGNYGYTF. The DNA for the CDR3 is TGTGCCAGCTCACTCTTCGGACAGGGAAACTATGGCTACACCTTC. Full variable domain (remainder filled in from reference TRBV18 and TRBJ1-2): NAGVMQNPRHLVRRRGQEARLRCSPMKGHSHVYWYRQLPEEGLKFMVYLQKENIIDESGMPKERFSAEFPKEGPSILRIQQVVRGDSAAYFCASSLFGQGNYGYTFGSGTRLTVV.

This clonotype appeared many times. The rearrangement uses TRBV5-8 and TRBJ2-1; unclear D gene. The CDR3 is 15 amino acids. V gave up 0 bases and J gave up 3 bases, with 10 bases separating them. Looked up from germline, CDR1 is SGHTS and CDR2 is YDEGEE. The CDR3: CASSLGQLGYNEQFF. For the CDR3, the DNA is TGTGCCAGCAGCTTGGGACAACTGGGCTACAATGAGCAGTTCTTC.

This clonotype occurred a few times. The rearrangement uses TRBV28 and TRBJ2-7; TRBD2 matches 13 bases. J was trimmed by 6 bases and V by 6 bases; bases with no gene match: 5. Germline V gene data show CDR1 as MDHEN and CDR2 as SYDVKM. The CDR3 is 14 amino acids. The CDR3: CASSWTSGRREQYF. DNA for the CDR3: TGTGCCAGCAGCTGGACTAGCGGGAGACGCGAGCAGTACTTC.

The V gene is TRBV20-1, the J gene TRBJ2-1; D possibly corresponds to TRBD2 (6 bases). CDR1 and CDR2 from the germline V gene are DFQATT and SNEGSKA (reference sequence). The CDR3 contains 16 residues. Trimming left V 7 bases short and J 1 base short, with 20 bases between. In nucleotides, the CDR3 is TGCAGTGTTCTCCAGACCGGGACTGCATCCTACAATGAGCAGTTCTTC. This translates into CSVLQTGTASYNEQFF.

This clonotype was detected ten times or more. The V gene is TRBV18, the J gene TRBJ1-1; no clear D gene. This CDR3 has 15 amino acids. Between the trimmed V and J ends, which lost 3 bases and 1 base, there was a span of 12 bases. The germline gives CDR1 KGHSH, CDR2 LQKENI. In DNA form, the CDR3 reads TGTGCCAGCTCACCCTCCACTCTAGGGAACACTGAAGCTTTCTTT. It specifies CASSPSTLGNTEAFF.

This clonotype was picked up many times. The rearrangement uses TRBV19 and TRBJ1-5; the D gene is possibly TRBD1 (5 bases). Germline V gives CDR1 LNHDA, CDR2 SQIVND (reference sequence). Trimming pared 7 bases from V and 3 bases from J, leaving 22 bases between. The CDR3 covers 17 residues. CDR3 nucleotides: TGTGCCAGTACCGTTAGAACGACAGAGGTCAACAATCAGCCCCAGCATTTT. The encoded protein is CASTVRTTEVNNQPQHF.

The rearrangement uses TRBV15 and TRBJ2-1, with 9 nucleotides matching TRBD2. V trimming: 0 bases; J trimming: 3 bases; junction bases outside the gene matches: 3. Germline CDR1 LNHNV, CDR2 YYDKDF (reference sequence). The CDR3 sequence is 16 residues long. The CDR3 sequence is CATSRDLAGVYNEQFF. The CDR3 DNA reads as TGTGCCACCAGCAGAGATTTAGCGGGAGTCTACAATGAGCAGTTCTTC.

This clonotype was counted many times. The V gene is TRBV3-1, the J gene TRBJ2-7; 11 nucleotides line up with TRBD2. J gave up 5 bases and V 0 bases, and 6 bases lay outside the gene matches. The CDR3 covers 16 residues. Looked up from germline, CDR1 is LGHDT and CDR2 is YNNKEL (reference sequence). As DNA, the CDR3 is TGTGCCAGCAGCCAAGATCTTCGGGGACTAGCGGACGAGCAGTACTTC. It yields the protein CASSQDLRGLADEQYF.

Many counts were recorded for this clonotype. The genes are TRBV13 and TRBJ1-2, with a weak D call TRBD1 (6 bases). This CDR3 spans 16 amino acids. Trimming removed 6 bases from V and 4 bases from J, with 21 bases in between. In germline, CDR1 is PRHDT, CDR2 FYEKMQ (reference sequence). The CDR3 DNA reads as TGTGCCAGCAGTTTACTCACCCACATAGGGGGCTATGGCTACACCTTC. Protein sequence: CASSLLTHIGGYGYTF.

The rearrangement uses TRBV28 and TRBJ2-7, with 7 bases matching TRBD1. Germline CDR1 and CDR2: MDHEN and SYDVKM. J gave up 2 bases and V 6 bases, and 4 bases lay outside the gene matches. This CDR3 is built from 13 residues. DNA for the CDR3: TGTGCCAGCAGGGGGGACAGTCCCTACGAGCAGTACTTC. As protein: CASRGDSPYEQYF.

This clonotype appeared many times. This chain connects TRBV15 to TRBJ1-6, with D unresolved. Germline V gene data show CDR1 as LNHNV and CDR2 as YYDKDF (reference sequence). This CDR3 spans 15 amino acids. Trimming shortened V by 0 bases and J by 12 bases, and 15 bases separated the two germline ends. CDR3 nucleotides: TGTGCCACCAGCAGAGATCTTGGGGTTTTTGAACCCCTCCACTTT. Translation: CATSRDLGVFEPLHF.

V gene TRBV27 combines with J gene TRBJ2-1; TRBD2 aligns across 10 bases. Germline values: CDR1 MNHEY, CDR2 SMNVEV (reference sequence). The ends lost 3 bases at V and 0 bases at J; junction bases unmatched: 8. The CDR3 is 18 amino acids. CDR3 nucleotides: TGTGCCAGCAGTTTTACTAGCGGGATGGGTAGCTCCTACAATGAGCAGTTCTTC. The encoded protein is CASSFTSGMGSSYNEQFF.

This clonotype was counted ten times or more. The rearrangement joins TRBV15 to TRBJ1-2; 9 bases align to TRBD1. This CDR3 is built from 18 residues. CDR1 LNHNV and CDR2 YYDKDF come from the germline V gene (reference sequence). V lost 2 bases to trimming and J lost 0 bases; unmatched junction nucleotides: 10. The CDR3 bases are TGTGCCACCAGCAGACAGACAGGGGGAGCAGTGACTAACTATGGCTACACCTTC. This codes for CATSRQTGGAVTNYGYTF.